This is a list of T cell receptor beta chains from one sample in a study of blood T cell repertoires in COVID-19. This table comes from immunoSEQ multiplex PCR, and its TCRdb copy is limited to in-frame clones, with some not included. The table shows about 100,000 clones, with around 81% occurring only once. Material: peripheral blood. These receptor sequences come from a man aged 45 to 65 with active or convalescent COVID-19. Both conserved end residues are part of each CDR3.

CDR3aa: CATQFQAGARGDEQFF
len: 16
v_gene: TRBV10-3

CDR3aa: CSVTGPQGGFGNTIYF
len: 16
v_gene: TRBV29-1

CDR3aa: CAWSQGDSTYEQYF
len: 14
v_gene: TRBV30

CDR3aa: CASSSGQGDTGELFF
len: 15
v_gene: TRBV5-1

CDR3aa: CASRKTGHDGYTF
len: 13
v_gene: TRBV21-1

CDR3aa: CASRFQAGDLYNEQFF
len: 16
v_gene: TRBV27

CDR3aa: CASSLQGAGNTIYF
len: 14
v_gene: TRBV27

CDR3aa: CASSEATINEKLFF
len: 14
v_gene: TRBV2

CDR3aa: CASERGSNQPQHF
len: 13
v_gene: TRBV2

CDR3aa: CLAGGYNEQFF
len: 11
v_gene: TRBV28

CDR3aa: CASSYSRQNGYTF
len: 13
v_gene: TRBV6-5

CDR3aa: CASSFQGGELFF
len: 12
v_gene: TRBV7-9

CDR3aa: CAISPDTYYNEQFF
len: 14
v_gene: TRBV10-3

CDR3aa: CASSPSSGGNTQYF
len: 14
v_gene: TRBV13

CDR3aa: CASSESFGGTYNEQFF
len: 16
v_gene: TRBV10-1

CDR3aa: CSVGRQGEKLFF
len: 12
v_gene: TRBV29-1

CDR3aa: CAISPGQGETQYF
len: 13
v_gene: TRBV10-3

CDR3aa: CASSVAPGQINEKLFF
len: 16
v_gene: TRBV9

CDR3aa: CASSQGLDQPQHF
len: 13
v_gene: TRBV3-1/TRBV3-2

CDR3aa: CASSQGGGVRSTDTQYF
len: 17
v_gene: TRBV23-1

CDR3aa: CASSLVGADTEAFF
len: 14
v_gene: TRBV5-4

CDR3aa: CASSERQGNYGYTF
len: 14
v_gene: TRBV6-1

CDR3aa: CAWSATGNSNYGYTF
len: 15
v_gene: TRBV30

CDR3aa: CASSVEGRDTEAFF
len: 14
v_gene: TRBV9

CDR3aa: CASSYRREEQFF
len: 12
v_gene: TRBV6-6

CDR3aa: CASSPPGTGVYGYTF
len: 15
v_gene: TRBV3-1/TRBV3-2

CDR3aa: CASSQAGAPYNEQFF
len: 15
v_gene: TRBV3-1/TRBV3-2

CDR3aa: CASSHTPLAGEKNEQFF
len: 17
v_gene: TRBV4-2

CDR3aa: CASNSQGASYTF
len: 12
v_gene: TRBV28

CDR3aa: CASSQDSGAEAFF
len: 13
v_gene: TRBV4-2

CDR3aa: CASSEGGLLPGYTF
len: 14
v_gene: TRBV25-1

CDR3aa: CASSSFGTSGSSPAEQYF
len: 18
v_gene: TRBV28

CDR3aa: CASSLGVQGTLYGYTF
len: 16
v_gene: TRBV5-5

CDR3aa: CASSYVAPSGEQYF
len: 14
v_gene: TRBV6-2/TRBV6-3

CDR3aa: CASTTSRQPQHF
len: 12
v_gene: TRBV12-3/TRBV12-4

CDR3aa: CASSLDTGELFF
len: 12
v_gene: TRBV7-3